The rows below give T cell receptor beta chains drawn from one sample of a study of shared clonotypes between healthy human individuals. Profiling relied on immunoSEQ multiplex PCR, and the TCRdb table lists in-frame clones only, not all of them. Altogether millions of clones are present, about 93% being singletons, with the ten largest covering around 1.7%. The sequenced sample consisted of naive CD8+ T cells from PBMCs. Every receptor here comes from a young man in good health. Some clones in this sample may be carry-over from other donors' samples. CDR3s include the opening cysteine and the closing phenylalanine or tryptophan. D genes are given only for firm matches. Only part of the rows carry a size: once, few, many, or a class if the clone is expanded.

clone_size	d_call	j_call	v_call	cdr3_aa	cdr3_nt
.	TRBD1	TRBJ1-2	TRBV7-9	CASSWTGSGYGYTF	TGTGCCAGCAGCTGGACAGGGAGTGGGTATGGCTACACCTTC
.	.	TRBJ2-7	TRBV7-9	CASSPRRGDEQYF	TGTGCCAGCAGCCCTCGCAGGGGTGACGAGCAGTACTTC
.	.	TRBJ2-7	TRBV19	CASSTWAGTGLPPEQYF	TGTGCCAGTAGTACTTGGGCTGGAACGGGACTCCCTCCCGAGCAGTACTTC
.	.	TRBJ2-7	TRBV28	CASSLSHYYEQYF	TGTGCCAGCAGTTTATCCCATTATTACGAGCAGTACTTC
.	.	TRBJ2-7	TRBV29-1	CSVAGAKHLYEQYF	TGCAGCGTTGCGGGGGCTAAACATCTCTACGAGCAGTACTTC
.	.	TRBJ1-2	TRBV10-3	CAITSDGFQGGYTF	TGTGCCATCACCTCAGACGGGTTCCAGGGAGGCTACACCTTC
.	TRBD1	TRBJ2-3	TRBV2	CASSGRTGTLTTTDTQYF	TGTGCCAGCAGTGGAAGGACAGGGACCCTTACAACCACAGATACGCAGTATTTT
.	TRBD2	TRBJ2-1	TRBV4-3	CASSQGIAGGLYNEQFF	TGCGCCAGCAGCCAAGGGATAGCGGGAGGGCTCTACAATGAGCAGTTCTTC
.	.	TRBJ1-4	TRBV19	CASSLDRTNEKLFF	TGTGCCAGTAGTCTCGACAGGACTAATGAAAAACTGTTTTTT
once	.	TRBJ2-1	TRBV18	CASSRLRDGHNEQFF	TGTGCCAGCTCACGCCTCCGGGACGGTCACAATGAGCAGTTCTTC
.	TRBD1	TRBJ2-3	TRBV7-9	CASTRTRDRGLNSDTQYF	TGTGCCAGCACCCGGACACGGGACAGGGGGCTTAACTCAGATACGCAGTATTTT
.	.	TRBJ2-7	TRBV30	CAWAAGTVGEQYF	TGTGCCTGGGCAGCCGGGACCGTCGGGGAGCAGTACTTC
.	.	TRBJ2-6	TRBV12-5	CASGLPWGTGANVLTF	TGTGCTAGTGGTTTGCCTTGGGGCACTGGGGCCAACGTCCTGACTTTC
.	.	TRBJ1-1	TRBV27	CASSQTMNTEAFF	TGTGCCAGCAGTCAGACCATGAACACTGAAGCTTTCTTT
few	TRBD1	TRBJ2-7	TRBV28	CASSMNRGYEQYF	TGTGCCAGCAGTATGAACAGGGGATACGAGCAGTACTTC
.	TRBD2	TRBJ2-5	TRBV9	CASSPLGLVLETQYF	TGTGCCAGCAGCCCTTTGGGACTAGTCTTAGAGACCCAGTACTTC
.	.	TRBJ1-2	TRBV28	CASPGRRTGGSYGYTF	TGTGCCAGCCCCGGCCGCCGTACCGGCGGGTCCTATGGCTACACCTTC
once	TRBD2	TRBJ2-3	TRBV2	CASSAGTSGTDTQYF	TGTGCCAGCAGCGCCGGGACTAGCGGAACAGATACGCAGTATTTT
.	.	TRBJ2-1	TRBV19	CASSNPWRVEDNEQFF	TGTGCCAGTAGTAACCCCTGGAGGGTGGAGGACAATGAGCAGTTCTTC
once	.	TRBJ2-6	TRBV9	CASSVATAPNPGGANVLTF	TGTGCCAGCAGCGTAGCTACTGCCCCGAATCCTGGAGGGGCCAACGTCCTGACTTTC
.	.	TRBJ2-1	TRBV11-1	CASSLDSSSYNEQFF	TGTGCCAGCAGCTTAGACTCAAGCTCCTACAATGAGCAGTTCTTC
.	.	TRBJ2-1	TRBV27	CASSPLDSLYNEQFF	TGTGCCAGCAGTCCCCTGGACAGCCTCTACAATGAGCAGTTCTTC
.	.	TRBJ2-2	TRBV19	CASSTGGPFGELFF	TGTGCCAGTAGTACTGGGGGGCCTTTCGGGGAGCTGTTTTTT
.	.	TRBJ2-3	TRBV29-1	CSHPGRPSTDTQYF	TGCAGCCATCCAGGGCGGCCAAGCACAGATACGCAGTATTTT
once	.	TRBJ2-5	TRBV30	CAWSVHVWDTRQETQYF	TGTGCCTGGAGTGTACATGTTTGGGACACCCGACAAGAGACCCAGTACTTC
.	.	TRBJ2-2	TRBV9	CASSVRGTVNTGELFF	TGTGCCAGCAGCGTTCGCGGGACAGTGAACACCGGGGAGCTGTTTTTT
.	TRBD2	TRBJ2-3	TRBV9	CASSAPQGLAGGLDTQYF	TGTGCCAGCAGCGCTCCTCAAGGACTAGCGGGAGGTCTAGATACGCAGTATTTT
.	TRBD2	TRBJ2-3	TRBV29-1	CSVDSGIRTDTQYF	TGCAGCGTTGATAGCGGGATCCGCACAGATACGCAGTATTTT
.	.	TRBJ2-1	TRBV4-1	CASSQVGPYNEQFF	TGCGCCAGCAGCCAAGTGGGTCCGTACAATGAGCAGTTCTTC
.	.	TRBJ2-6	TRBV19	CASTLFGANVLTF	TGTGCCAGTACCCTCTTTGGGGCCAACGTCCTGACTTTC
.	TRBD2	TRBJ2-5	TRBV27	CASGHWTSGSGKTQYF	TGTGCCAGCGGCCACTGGACTAGCGGGAGTGGGAAGACCCAGTACTTC
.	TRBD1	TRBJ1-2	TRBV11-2	CASSSRGQNYGYTF	TGTGCCAGCAGCTCGCGGGGACAGAACTATGGCTACACCTTC
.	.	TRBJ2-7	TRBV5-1	CASSLVGSVHEQYF	TGCGCCAGCAGCTTGGTTGGGAGCGTCCACGAGCAGTACTTC
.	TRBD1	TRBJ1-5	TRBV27	CASSLGTGLNQPQHF	TGTGCCAGCAGTTTGGGGACAGGGCTCAATCAGCCCCAGCATTTT
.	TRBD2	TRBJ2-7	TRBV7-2	CASSYSGSWGEQYF	TGTGCCAGCAGCTATAGCGGGAGTTGGGGCGAGCAGTACTTC
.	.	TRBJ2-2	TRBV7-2	CASSSLDANTGELFF	TGTGCCAGCAGCTCACTCGACGCGAACACCGGGGAGCTGTTTTTT
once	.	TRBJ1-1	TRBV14	CASSQGRVAEAFF	TGTGCCAGCAGCCAAGGACGGGTAGCTGAAGCTTTCTTT
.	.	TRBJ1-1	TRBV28	CASSLFYFDKPEAFF	TGTGCCAGCAGTTTATTTTATTTTGACAAGCCTGAAGCTTTCTTT
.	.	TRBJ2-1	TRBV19	CASSTRDAGLEQFF	TGTGCCAGTAGTACCCGGGACGCCGGACTGGAGCAGTTCTTC
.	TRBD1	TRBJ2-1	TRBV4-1	CASSQLDRPYNEQFF	TGCGCCAGCAGCCAACTGGACAGGCCCTACAATGAGCAGTTCTTC
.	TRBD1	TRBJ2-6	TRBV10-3	CAISDRWTGITRSGANVLTF	TGTGCCATCAGTGATCGCTGGACAGGAATTACCCGCTCTGGGGCCAACGTCCTGACTTTC
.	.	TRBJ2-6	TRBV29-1	CSVEDWGSGANVLTF	TGCAGCGTTGAAGATTGGGGGTCAGGGGCCAACGTCCTGACTTTC
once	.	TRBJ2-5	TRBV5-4	CASSLVGGLQETQYF	TGTGCCAGCAGCTTGGTAGGGGGTCTCCAAGAGACCCAGTACTTC
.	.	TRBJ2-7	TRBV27	CASTPTGALYEQYF	TGTGCCAGCACCCCGACTGGGGCATTATACGAGCAGTACTTC
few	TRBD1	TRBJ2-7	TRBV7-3	CASSLEPPGTDSYEQYF	TGTGCCAGCAGCCTCGAGCCGCCCGGGACAGATTCCTACGAGCAGTACTTC
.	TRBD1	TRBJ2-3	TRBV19	CASSISTGYTDTQYF	TGTGCCAGTAGTATATCGACAGGGTACACAGATACGCAGTATTTT
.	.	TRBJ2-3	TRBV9	CASSTNTDTQYF	TGTGCCAGCAGCACTAATACAGATACGCAGTATTTT
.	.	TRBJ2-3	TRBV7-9	CASSTLQDTQYF	TGTGCCAGCAGCACCCTTCAAGATACGCAGTATTTT
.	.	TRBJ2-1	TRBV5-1	CASSLGRDGVYNEQFF	TGCGCCAGCAGCTTGGGTCGGGACGGAGTTTACAATGAGCAGTTCTTC
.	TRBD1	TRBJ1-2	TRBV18	CASSPRRDRGPVYGYTF	TGTGCCAGCTCACCACGCCGGGACAGGGGGCCGGTCTATGGCTACACCTTC
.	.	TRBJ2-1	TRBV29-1	CSVPDYNEQFF	TGCAGCGTTCCCGACTACAATGAGCAGTTCTTC
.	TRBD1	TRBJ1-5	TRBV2	CASSGSLTGGRQPQHF	TGTGCCAGCAGTGGGAGCCTTACAGGGGGACGTCAGCCCCAGCATTTT
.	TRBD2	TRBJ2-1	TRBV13	CASSLASGRLYNEQFF	TGTGCCAGCAGCTTAGCTAGCGGGAGGTTGTACAATGAGCAGTTCTTC
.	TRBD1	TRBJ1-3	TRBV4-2	CASSQQGAGNTIYF	TGTGCCAGCAGCCAACAGGGGGCCGGAAACACCATATATTTT
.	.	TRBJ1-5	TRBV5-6	CASSLGRGGDQPQHF	TGTGCCAGCAGCTTAGGCAGGGGAGGTGATCAGCCCCAGCATTTT
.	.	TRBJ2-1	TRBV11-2	CASSLDRGASSYNEQFF	TGTGCCAGCAGCTTAGATAGGGGCGCGAGCTCCTACAATGAGCAGTTCTTC
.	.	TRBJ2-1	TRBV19	CASSIMLDNEQFF	TGTGCCAGTAGTATCATGCTGGACAATGAGCAGTTCTTC
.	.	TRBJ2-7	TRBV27	CASSPNRRNEQYF	TGTGCCAGCAGTCCCAATCGTCGGAACGAGCAGTACTTC
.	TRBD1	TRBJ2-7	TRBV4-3	CASSQGRGSEQYF	TGCGCCAGCAGCCAAGGCAGGGGGAGTGAGCAGTACTTC
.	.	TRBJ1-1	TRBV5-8	CASKALGAFF	TGTGCCAGCAAAGCCCTTGGAGCTTTCTTT